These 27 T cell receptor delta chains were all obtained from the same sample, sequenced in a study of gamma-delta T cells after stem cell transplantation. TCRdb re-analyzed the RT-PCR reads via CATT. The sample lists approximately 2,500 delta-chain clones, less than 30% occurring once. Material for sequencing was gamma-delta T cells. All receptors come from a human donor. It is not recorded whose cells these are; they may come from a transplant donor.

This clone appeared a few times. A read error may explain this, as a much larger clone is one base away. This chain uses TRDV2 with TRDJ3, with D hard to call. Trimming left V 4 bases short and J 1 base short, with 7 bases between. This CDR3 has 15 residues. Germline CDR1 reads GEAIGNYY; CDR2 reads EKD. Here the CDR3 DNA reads TGTGCCTGTGATCGATCTTCCTGGGACACCCGACAGATGTTTTTC. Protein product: CACDRSSWDTRQMFF.

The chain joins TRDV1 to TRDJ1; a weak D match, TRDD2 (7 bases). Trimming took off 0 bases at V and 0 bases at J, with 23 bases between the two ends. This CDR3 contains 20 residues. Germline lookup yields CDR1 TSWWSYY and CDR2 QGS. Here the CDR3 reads CALGELYLPVGVLYTDKLIF. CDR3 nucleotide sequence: TGTGCTCTTGGGGAACTCTACCTTCCTGTGGGGGTGTTATACACCGATAAACTCATCTTT.

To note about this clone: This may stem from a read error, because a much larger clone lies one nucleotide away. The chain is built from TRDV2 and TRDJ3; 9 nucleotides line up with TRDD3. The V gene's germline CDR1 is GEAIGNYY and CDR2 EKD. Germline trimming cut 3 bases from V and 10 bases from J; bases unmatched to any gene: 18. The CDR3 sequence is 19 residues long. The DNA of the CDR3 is TGTGCCTGTGACGCCGTACTGGGGGACGTTGGTAACGCTACCCGACAGATGTTTTTC. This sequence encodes CACDAVLGDVGNATRQMFF.

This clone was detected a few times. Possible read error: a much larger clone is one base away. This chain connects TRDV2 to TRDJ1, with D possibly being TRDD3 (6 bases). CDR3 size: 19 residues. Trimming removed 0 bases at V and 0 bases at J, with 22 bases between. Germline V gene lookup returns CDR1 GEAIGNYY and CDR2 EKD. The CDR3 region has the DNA TGTGCCTGTGACACCGTCCCGGGGATGAAAACCCTGCACACCGATAAACTCATCTTT. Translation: CACDTVPGMKTLHTDKLIF.

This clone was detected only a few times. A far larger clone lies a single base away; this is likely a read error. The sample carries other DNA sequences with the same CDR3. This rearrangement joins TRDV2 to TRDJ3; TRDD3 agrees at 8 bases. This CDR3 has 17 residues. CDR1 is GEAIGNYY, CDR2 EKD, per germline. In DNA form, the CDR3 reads TGTGCCTGTGACGACCTGGGGGAAGCCTGGGACACCCGTCAGATGTTTTTC. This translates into CACDDLGEAWDTRQMFF.

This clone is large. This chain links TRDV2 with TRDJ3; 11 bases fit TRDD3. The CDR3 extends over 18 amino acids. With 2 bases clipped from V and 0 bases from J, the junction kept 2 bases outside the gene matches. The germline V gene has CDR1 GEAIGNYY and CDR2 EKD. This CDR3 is CACDNTGGYSWDTRQMFF. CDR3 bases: TGTGCCTGTGACAATACTGGGGGATACTCCTGGGACACCCGACAGATGTTTTTC.

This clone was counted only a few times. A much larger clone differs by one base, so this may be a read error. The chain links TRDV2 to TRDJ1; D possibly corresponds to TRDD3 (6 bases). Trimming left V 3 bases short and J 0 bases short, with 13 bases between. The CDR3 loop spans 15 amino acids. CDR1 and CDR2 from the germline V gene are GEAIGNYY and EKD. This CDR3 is CACDARGRYTDKLIF. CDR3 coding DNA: TGTGCCTGTGACGCCCGGGGGAGATACACCGATAAACTCATCTTT.

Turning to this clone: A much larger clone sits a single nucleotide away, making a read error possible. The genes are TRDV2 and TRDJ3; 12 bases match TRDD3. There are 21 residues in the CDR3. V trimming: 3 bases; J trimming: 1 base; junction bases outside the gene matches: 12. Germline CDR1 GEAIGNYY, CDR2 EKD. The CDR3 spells CACDPLPGGYARSWDTRQMFF. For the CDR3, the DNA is TGTGCCTGTGACCCGCTTCCTGGGGGATACGCCCGGTCCTGGGACACCCGACAGATGTTTTTC.

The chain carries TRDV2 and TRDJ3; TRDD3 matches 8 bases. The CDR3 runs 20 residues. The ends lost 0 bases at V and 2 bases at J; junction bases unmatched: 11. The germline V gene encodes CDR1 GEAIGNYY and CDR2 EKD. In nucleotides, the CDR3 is TGTGCCTGTGACACCGGGTGGGATACGCGGACTACCTGGGACACCCGACAGATGTTTTTC. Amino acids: CACDTGWDTRTTWDTRQMFF.

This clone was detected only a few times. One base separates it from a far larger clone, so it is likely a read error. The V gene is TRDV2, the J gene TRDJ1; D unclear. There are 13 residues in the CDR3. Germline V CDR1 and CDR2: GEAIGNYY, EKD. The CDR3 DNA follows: TGTGCCTGTGACTTTAAGTACACCGATAAACCCATCTTT. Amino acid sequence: CACDFKYTDKPIF.

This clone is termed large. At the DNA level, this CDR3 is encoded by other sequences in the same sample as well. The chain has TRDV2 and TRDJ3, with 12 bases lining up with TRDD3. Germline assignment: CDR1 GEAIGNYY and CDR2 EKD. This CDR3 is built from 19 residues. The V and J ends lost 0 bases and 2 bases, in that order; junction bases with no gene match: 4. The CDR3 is CACDTGSGGYAWDTRQMFF. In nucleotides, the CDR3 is TGTGCCTGTGACACCGGTTCTGGGGGATACGCCTGGGACACCCGACAGATGTTTTTC.

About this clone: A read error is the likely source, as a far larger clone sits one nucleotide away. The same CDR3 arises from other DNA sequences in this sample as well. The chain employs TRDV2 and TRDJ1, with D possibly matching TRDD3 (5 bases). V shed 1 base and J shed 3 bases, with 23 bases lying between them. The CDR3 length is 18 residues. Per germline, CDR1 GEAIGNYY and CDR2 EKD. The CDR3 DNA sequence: TGTGCCTGTGACACGGGAACTGGACTGGTGGAAGCTTCCGATAAACTCATCTTT. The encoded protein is CACDTGTGLVEASDKLIF.

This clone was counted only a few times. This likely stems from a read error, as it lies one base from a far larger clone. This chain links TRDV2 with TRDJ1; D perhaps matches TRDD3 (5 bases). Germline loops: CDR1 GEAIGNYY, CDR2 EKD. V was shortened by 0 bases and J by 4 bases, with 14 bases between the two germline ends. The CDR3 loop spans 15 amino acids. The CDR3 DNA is TGTGCCTGTGACACCCGGGGGGCCGGGGGCGATAAACTCATCTTT. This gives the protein CACDTRGAGGDKLIF.

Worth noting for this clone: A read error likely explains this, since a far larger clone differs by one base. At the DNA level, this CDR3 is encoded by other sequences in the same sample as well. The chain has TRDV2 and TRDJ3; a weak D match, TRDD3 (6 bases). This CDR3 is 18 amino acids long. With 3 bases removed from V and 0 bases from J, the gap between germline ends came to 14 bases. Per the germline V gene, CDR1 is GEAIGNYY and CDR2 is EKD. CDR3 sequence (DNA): TGTGCCTGTGACGAGCTGGGGACAATCTCCTGGGACACCCGACAGATGTTTTTC. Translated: CACDELGTISWDTRQMFF.

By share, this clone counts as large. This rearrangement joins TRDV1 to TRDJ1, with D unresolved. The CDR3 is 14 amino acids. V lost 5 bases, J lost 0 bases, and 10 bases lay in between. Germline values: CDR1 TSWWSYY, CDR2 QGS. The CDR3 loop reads CALGTFPHTDKLIF. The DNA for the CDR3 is TGTGCTCTTGGGACCTTTCCCCACACCGATAAACTCATCTTT.

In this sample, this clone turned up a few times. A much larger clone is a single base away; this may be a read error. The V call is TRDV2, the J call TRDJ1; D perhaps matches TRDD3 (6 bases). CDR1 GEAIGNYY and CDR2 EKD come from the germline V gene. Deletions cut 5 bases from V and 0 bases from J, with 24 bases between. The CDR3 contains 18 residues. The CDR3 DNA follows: TGTGCCTGTGGCTCATTACTGGGCGAACGGTCAAACACCGATAAACTCATCTTT. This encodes CACGSLLGERSNTDKLIF.

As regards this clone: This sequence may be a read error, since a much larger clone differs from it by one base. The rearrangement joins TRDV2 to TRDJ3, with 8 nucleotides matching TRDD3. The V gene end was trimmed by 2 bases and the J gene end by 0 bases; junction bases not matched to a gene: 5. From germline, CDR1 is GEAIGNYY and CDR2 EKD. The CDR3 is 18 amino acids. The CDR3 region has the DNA TGTGCCTGTGACATTGGGATACGCACCTCCTGGGACACCCGACAGATGTTTTTC. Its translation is CACDIGIRTSWDTRQMFF.

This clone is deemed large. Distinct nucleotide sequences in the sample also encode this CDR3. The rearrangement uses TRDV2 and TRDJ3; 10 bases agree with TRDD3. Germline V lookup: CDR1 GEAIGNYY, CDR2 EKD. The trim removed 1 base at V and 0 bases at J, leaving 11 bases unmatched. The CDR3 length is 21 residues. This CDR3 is CACDTVPYWGISSWDTRQMFF. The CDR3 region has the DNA TGTGCCTGTGACACTGTTCCGTACTGGGGGATTAGCTCCTGGGACACCCGACAGATGTTTTTC.

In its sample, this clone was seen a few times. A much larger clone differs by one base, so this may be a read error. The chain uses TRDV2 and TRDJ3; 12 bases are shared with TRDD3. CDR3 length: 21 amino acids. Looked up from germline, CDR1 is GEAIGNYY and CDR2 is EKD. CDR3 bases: TGTGCCTGTGACACCGGGCATCTGGGGGATACGGTCCCCTGGGACACCCGACAGACGTTTTTC. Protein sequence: CACDTGHLGDTVPWDTRQTFF.

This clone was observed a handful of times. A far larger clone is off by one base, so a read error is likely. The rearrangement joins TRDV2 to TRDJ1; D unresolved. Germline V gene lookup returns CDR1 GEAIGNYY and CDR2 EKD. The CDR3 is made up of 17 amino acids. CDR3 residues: CARDTARGRAYTDKLIF. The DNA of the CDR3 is TGTGCCCGTGACACCGCGCGCGGACGGGCGTACACCGATAAACTCATCTTT.

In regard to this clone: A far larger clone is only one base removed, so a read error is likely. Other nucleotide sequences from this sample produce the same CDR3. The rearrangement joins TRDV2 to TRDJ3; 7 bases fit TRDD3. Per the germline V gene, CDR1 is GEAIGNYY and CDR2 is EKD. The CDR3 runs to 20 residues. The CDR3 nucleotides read TGTGCCTGTGACACCGCGGTGGGGGACTTAAGCTCCTGGGACACCCGCCAGATGTTTTTC. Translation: CACDTAVGDLSSWDTRQMFF.

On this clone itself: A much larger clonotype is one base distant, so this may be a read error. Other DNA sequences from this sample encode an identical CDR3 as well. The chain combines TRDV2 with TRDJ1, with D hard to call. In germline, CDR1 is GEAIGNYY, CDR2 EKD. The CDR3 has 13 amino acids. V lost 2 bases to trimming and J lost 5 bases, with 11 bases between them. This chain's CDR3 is CACDNLMLDKLIF. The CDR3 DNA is TGTGCCTGTGACAATCTGATGCTAGATAAACTCATCTTT.

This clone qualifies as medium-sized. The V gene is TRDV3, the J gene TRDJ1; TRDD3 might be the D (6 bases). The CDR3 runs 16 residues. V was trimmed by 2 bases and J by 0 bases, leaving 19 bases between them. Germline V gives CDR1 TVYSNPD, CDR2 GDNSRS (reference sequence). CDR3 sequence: CAFCAFWGFNTDKLIF. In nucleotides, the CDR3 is TGTGCCTTTTGTGCCTTTTGGGGGTTTAACACCGATAAACTCATCTTT.

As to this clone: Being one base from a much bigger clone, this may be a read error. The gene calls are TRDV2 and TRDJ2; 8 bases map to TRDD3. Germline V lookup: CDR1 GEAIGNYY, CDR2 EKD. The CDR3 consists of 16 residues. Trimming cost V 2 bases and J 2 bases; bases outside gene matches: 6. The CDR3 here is CACDNQTGGLTAQLFF. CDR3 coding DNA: TGTGCCTGTGACAATCAGACTGGGGGGTTGACAGCACAACTCTTCTTT.

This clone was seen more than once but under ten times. The CDR3 loop is CALEDLVLQRQTGGYKTDKLIF. CDR3 nucleotides: TGTGCTCTTGAGGACCTTGTCCTTCAACGGCAAACTGGGGGATACAAAACCGATAAACTCATCTTT. J is TRDJ1 and V is TRDV1; 12 positions match TRDD3. The CDR3 consists of 22 residues. After removal of 7 bases from V and 2 bases from J, the junction contained 26 bases not matched to a gene. Germline V CDR1 and CDR2: TSWWSYY, QGS.

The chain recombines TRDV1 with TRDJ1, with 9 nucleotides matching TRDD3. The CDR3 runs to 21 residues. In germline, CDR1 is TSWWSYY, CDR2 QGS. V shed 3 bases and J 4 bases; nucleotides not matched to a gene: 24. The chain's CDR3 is CALGDKSYAYWGTMYSDKLIF. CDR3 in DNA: TGTGCTCTTGGGGACAAATCCTACGCGTACTGGGGGACAATGTACAGCGATAAACTCATCTTT.

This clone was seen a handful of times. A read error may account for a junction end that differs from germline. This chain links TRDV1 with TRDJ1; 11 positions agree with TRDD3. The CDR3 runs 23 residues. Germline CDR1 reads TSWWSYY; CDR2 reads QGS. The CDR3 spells CAHGERASPPWWGIRVSEGGLIF. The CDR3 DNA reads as TGTGCTCATGGGGAACGCGCTTCCCCTCCATGGTGGGGGATACGCGTATCCGAGGGGGGACTCATCTTT.